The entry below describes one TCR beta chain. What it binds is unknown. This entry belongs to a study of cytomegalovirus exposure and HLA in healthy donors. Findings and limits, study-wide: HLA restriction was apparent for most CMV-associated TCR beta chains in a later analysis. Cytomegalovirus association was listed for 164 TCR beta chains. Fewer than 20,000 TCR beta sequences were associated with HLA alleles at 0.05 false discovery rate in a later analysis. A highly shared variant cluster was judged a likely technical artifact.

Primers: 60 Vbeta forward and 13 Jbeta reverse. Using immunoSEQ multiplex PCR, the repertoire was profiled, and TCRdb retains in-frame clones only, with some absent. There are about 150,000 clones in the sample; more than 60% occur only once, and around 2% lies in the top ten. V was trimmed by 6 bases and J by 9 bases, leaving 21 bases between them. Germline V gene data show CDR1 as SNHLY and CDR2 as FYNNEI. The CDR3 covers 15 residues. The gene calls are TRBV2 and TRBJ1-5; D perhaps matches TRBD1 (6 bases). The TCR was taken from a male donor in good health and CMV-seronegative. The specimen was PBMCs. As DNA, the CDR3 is TGTGCCAGCAGCCCGACTCGGGACACTATTTCGCCCCAGCATTTT. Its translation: CASSPTRDTISPQHF. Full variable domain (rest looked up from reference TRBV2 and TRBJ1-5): EPEVTQTPSHQVTQMGQEVILRCVPISNHLYFYWYRQILGQKVEFLVSFYNNEISEKSEIFDDQFSVERPDGSNFTLKIRSTKLEDSAMYFCASSPTRDTISPQHFGDGTRLSIL.